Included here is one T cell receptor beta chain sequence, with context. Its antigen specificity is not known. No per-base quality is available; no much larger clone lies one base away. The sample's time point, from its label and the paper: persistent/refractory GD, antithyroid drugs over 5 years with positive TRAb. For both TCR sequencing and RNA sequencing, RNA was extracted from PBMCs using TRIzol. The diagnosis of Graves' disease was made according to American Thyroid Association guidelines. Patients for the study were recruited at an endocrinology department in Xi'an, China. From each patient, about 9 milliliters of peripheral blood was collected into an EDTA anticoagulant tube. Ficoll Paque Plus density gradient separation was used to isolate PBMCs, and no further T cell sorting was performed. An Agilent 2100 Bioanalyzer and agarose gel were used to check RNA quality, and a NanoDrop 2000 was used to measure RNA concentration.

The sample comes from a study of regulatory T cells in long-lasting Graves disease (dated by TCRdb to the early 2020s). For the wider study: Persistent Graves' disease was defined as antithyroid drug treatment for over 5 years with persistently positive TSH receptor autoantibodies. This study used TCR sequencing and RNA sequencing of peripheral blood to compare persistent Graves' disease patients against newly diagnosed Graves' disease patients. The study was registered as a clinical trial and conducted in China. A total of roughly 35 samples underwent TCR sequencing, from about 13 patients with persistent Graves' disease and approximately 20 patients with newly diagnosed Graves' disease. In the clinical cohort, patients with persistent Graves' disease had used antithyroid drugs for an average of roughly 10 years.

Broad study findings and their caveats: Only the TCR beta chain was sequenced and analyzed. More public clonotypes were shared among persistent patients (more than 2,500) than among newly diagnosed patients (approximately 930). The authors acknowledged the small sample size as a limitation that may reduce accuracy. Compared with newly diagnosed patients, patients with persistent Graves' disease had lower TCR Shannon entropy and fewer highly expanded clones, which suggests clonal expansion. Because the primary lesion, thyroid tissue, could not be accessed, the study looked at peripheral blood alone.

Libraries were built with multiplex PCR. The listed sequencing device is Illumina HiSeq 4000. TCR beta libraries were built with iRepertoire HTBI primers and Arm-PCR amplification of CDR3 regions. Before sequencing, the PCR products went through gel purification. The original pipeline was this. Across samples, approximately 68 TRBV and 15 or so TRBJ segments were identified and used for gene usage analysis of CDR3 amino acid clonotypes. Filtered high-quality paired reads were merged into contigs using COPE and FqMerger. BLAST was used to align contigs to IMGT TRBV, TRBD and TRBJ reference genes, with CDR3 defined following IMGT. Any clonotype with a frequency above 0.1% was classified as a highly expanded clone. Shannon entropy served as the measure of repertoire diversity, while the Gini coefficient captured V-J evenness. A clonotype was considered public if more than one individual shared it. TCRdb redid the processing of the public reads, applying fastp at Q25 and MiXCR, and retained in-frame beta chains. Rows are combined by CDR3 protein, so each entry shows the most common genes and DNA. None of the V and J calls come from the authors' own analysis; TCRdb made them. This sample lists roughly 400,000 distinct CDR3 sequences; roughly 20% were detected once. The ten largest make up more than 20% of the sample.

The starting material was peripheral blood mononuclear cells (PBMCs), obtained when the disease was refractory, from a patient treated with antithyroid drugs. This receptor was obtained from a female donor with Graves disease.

CDR3 loop: CASSYSTYRDSYNEKLFF. The sequenced DNA: TGTGCCAGCAGTTACTCGACGTATCGGGACAGCTATAATGAAAAACTGTTTTTT. This chain joins TRBV6-6 to TRBJ1-4; 7 junctional bases match TRBD1. Including cysteine and phenylalanine, the CDR3 has 18 amino acids. Kept here is only the CDR3 DNA, which spans 54 bases and is read in frame from base 1. CDR1 and CDR2 are read off the germline V gene (reference sequence) as MNHNY and SVGAGI. The germline V and J ends show losses of 0 bases and 4 bases respectively, and no gene match explains 11 bases of the junction.